These 14 T cell receptor beta chains originate from one sample sequenced in a study of spatial heterogeneity in lung cancer. These receptors' targets are unknown. Time point here: sample taken at primary tumor resection. Each CDR3 protein is one row after TCRdb ran MiXCR on the 5' RACE reads. This sample has 9,500 or so distinct CDR3 sequences, with approximately 12% found just once. Study-wide results and limits: In tumors, expanded intratumoral alpha and beta TCR counts tracked mutation counts.

Sequencing was performed on lung tumor tissue, taken at surgery. All receptors derive from a male donor with early-stage non-small cell lung cancer.

By its share, this clonotype is medium-sized. The CDR3 here is CASSLGTSGNEQYF. DNA for the CDR3: TGTGCCAGCAGTTTAGGGACTAGCGGGAACGAGCAGTACTTC. This chain links TRBV27 with TRBJ2-7, with TRBD2 identical over 13 bases. V lost 2 bases, J lost 5 bases, and 0 bases stayed unmatched. Germline V gene data show CDR1 as MNHEY and CDR2 as SMNVEV (reference sequence). The CDR3 has 14 residues.

The table lists this clonotype with a count of one. V gene TRBV27 combines with J gene TRBJ2-7; D unresolved. V dropped 2 bases and J dropped 4 bases, with 9 bases sitting between them. From germline, CDR1 is MNHEY and CDR2 SMNVEV (reference sequence). CDR3 length equals 13 residues. CDR3: CASSLLVGYEQYV. CDR3 DNA sequence: TGTGCCAGCAGTTTACTAGTCGGATACGAGCAGTACGTC.

This clonotype was observed many times. The J gene is TRBJ2-1, the V gene TRBV7-2; 9 nucleotides match TRBD2. V gave up 3 bases and J gave up 4 bases; unmatched junction bases: 4. Germline V gene sequence: CDR1 SGHTA, CDR2 FQGNSA. CDR3 length: 15 amino acids. The CDR3 is CASSFFSGGYNEQFF. The CDR3 coding sequence is TGTGCCAGCAGCTTCTTTAGCGGGGGTTACAATGAGCAGTTCTTC.

In this sample, this clonotype turned up once. The rearrangement uses TRBV19 and TRBJ2-3; tentative D call: TRBD2 (6 bases). The CDR3 consists of 14 residues. Germline values: CDR1 LNHDA, CDR2 SQIVND (reference sequence). V shed 3 bases and J shed 5 bases, with 12 bases lying between them. The CDR3, as DNA: TGTGCCAGTAGTATGGACTATGGAGGAGATACGCAGTATTTT. Protein product: CASSMDYGGDTQYF.

There are many counts of this clonotype. V usage is TRBV12-3 or TRBV12-4 and J usage is TRBJ2-7, with a possible D match to TRBD1 (5 bases). The CDR3 sequence is 15 residues long. Trimming pared 6 bases from V and 1 base from J, leaving 16 bases between. The CDR3 is CASSLGSQGSYEQYF. The CDR3 bases are TGTGCCAGCAGCTTGGGTTCCCAGGGATCCTACGAGCAGTACTTC.

This clonotype is deemed medium-sized. V usage is TRBV30 and J usage is TRBJ1-2; no firm D call. Trimming removed 4 bases from V and 4 bases from J, with 10 bases in between. The CDR3 has 12 amino acids. Germline assignment: CDR1 GTSNPN and CDR2 SVGIG (reference sequence). This chain's CDR3 is CAWKYVIYGYTF. The CDR3, as DNA: TGTGCCTGGAAATACGTAATCTATGGCTACACCTTC.

This clonotype appeared many times. The rearrangement uses TRBV29-1 and TRBJ2-2, with 9 positions matching TRBD2. The V gene end was trimmed by 0 bases and the J gene end by 4 bases; junction bases not matched to a gene: 9. The CDR3 totals 17 residues. Germline V gene lookup returns CDR1 SQVTM and CDR2 ANQGSEA. The CDR3 region has the DNA TGCAGCGTTGAAGAAGTCGCGGGAGGGGGTAGCACCGGGGAGCTGTTTTTT. This codes for CSVEEVAGGGSTGELFF.

This clonotype came up many times. The rearrangement uses TRBV14 and TRBJ1-5; 8 bases map to TRBD1. The length of the CDR3 is 14 residues. Germline assignment: CDR1 SGHDN and CDR2 FVKESK. V was pared by 4 bases and J by 4 bases, with 3 bases of the junction left unmatched. CDR3 loop: CASSRQGWNQPQHF. For the CDR3, the DNA is TGTGCCAGCAGCCGACAGGGGTGGAATCAGCCCCAGCATTTT.

This clonotype came up many times. The rearrangement links TRBV4-1 to TRBJ1-4; 7 bases map to TRBD1. The V gene's germline CDR1 is MGHRA and CDR2 YSYEKL. V shed 0 bases, J shed 8 bases, and the junction held 6 bases outside the gene matches. The CDR3 loop spans 15 amino acids. CDR3 protein: CASSQDEGAGEKLFF. The CDR3 DNA reads as TGCGCCAGCAGCCAAGATGAGGGGGCGGGGGAAAAACTGTTTTTT.

This clonotype was counted only a few times. The chain carries TRBV3-1 and TRBJ2-7; D is tentatively TRBD1 or TRBD2 (6 bases each). Trimming took 7 bases from V and 6 from J, leaving 10 bases between them. Per the germline V gene, CDR1 is LGHDT and CDR2 is YNNKEL (reference sequence). The CDR3 totals 11 residues. The CDR3 is CASKRGVEQYF. For the CDR3, the DNA is TGTGCCAGCAAAAGGGGGGTCGAGCAGTACTTC.

This clonotype has at least ten counts. This chain connects TRBV12-3 or TRBV12-4 to TRBJ1-1, with a weak D call TRBD1 (6 bases). V shed 3 bases and J shed 4 bases, with 12 bases lying between them. The CDR3 is made up of 14 amino acids. The CDR3 DNA reads TGTGCCAGCAGTTTCCAGGGGCAGAGCACTGAAGCTTTCTTT. It yields the protein CASSFQGQSTEAFF.

This clonotype showed up many times. This sequence joins TRBV7-8 and TRBJ2-3; no firm D call. CDR1 SGHVS and CDR2 FQNEAQ come from the germline V gene. With 5 bases removed from V and 3 bases from J, the gap between germline ends came to 6 bases. The CDR3 runs to 12 residues. In nucleotides, the CDR3 is TGTGCCAGCAGCCGGCGTACAGATACGCAGTATTTT. It encodes CASSRRTDTQYF. Filled out from reference TRBV7-8 and TRBJ2-3, the complete variable domain reads GAGVSQSPRYKVAKRGQDVALRCDPISGHVSLFWYQQALGQGPEFLTYFQNEAQLDKSGLPSDRFFAERPEGSVSTLKIQRTQQEDSAVYLCASSRRTDTQYFGPGTRLTVL.

This clonotype was seen repeatedly, ten times or more. This chain connects TRBV20-1 to TRBJ2-3, with D unclear. Germline V CDR1 and CDR2: DFQATT, SNEGSKA (reference sequence). With 0 bases removed from V and 0 bases from J, the gap between germline ends came to 7 bases. The CDR3 consists of 14 residues. CDR3 DNA sequence: TGCAGTGCTAGAGATTGGCGGAGCACAGATACGCAGTATTTT. Protein: CSARDWRSTDTQYF.

This sequence joins TRBV3-1 and TRBJ2-1; D is unresolved. This CDR3 region has 12 residues. Germline V gene sequence: CDR1 LGHDT, CDR2 YNNKEL (reference sequence). V gave up 0 bases and J gave up 7 bases, with 4 bases separating them. The CDR3 is CASSQDLNEQFF. DNA of the CDR3: TGTGCCAGCAGCCAAGATTTGAATGAGCAGTTCTTC.